What follows describes a single T cell receptor beta chain. No antigen is known for it. The method was immunoSEQ multiplex PCR; TCRdb's version includes in-frame clones alone and lacks a portion of them. Of tens of thousands of clones listed, more than 75% are singletons. The data are from a study of T cell responses to AZD1222 COVID-19 vaccine. Study overall: Second doses at about 4 or about 12 weeks were pooled.

Broader study findings: Regions 160-218 and 743-854 dominated among vaccine-associated CD4 TCRs spanning spike.

The sequencing here drew on peripheral blood, taken on day 0 of AZD1222 vaccination. The sequence derives from an adult in good health.

The chain's CDR3 is CASSLEWTQYF. The CDR3, as DNA: TGTGCCAGCAGTTTAGAATGGACCCAGTACTTC. The chain links TRBV12-3 or TRBV12-4 to TRBJ2-5; D gene ambiguous. The CDR3 extends over 11 amino acids. Trimming removed 1 base from V and 7 bases from J, with 4 bases in between.